Sequencing of this T cell receptor beta chain was carried out in a study of shared clonotypes between healthy human individuals. Across the study: A couple of women and a few men aged 18 to 49 served as donors. Each donor's CD4 naive and CD4 memory cells filled three plates apiece, CD8 naive two, and CD8 memory one.

Using immunoSEQ multiplex PCR, the repertoire was profiled, and TCRdb retains in-frame clones only, with some absent. This sample has roughly 570,000 clones, with about 98% found just once. The junction had 5 bases not matched to a gene; V was cut back by 3 bases and J by 2 bases. Germline CDR1 and CDR2: WNHNN and SYGVQD (reference sequence). The CDR3 length is 15 residues. CD45RO-negative cells were positively selected for CCR7, leaving out terminally differentiated effector memory CD45RA+ cells. As regards this clone: Its antigen is not known.

The study's findings and limits: Clonotypes shared by all four donors outscored non-shared clonotypes in generation probability.

The receptor was derived from a man aged 25-45 years in good health. The sequenced sample was naive CD8+ T cells sorted from blood. This chain joins TRBV10-1 and TRBJ2-3, with 7 bases identical to TRBD1. CDR3 region: CASSDKDRSTDTQYF. The CDR3 DNA follows: TGCGCCAGCAGTGATAAGGACAGGTCCACAGATACGCAGTATTTT.